This note documents a single TCR beta chain sequence. It has no known antigen specificity. Base qualities were left out, and no much larger clone turns up one base away. The data stem from a study of blood T cell repertoires in COVID-19 (TCRdb year 2020). Notes on the research overall: Samples covering the acute and convalescent phases of COVID-19 were provided by collaborators in the United States, Italy and Spain. The prospective study material was composed of cDNA or gDNA derived from T cells, B-cell-depleted T cells, or PBMCs. Deeply sampled blood TCRbeta repertoires from subjects exposed to, actively infected with, or recovered from COVID-19 were included in the dataset. The repertoires were made available in a free public database intended to serve as a resource for research on the immune response to SARS-CoV-2. Samples came from the ongoing ImmuneRACE study (first 160 participants) plus 1,254 subjects from 6 global collaborators. A de-identified subject ID, COVID-19 status, age in years and sex were almost always included in the sample metadata. Where available, HLA class I and class II types were taken from metadata supplied by the sample provider and were not determined by assay-based typing. Overall study outcomes, separate from this receptor: The amount of clinical and demographic metadata varied by source and participant and was provided uncurated.

The germline V gene supplies CDR1 SGHVS and CDR2 FQNEAQ. V was cut back by 6 bases and J by 8 bases, leaving a gap of 16 bases between them. The CDR3 numbers 13 residues from cysteine through phenylalanine. Left in the record is the CDR3 DNA by itself, 39 bases read in frame from the first base. TCRbeta CDR3 regions were amplified from genomic DNA by means of the immunoSEQ Assay, a bias-controlled multiplex PCR. On the study's bioinformatics: Nucleated cell counts per sample were estimated from amplification of reference gene primers within the assay. To quantify the absolute abundance of each unique TCRbeta CDR3 rearrangement, sequence reads were collapsed and filtered. Productive Simpson clonality was computed per sample as the square root of Simpson's diversity index over productive rearrangements. TCRdb obtained this table from immuneACCESS and retained in-frame rearrangements with V and J assigned. These tables miss some clones; where compared with another copy, unresolved V genes account for less than half of the shortfall, and the remainder is unexplained. V and J calls and clone size come straight from that table; D and trimming were deduced from the DNA. The table for this sample lists around 190,000 clones; around 79% of them were counted only once. The ten largest clones capture about an eighth of the sample.

Whole blood was collected in K2EDTA tubes by collaborating institutions according to the institutions' own protocols. For TCRbeta analysis, collaborators shipped samples as frozen whole blood, isolated PBMCs, or DNA extracted from either of those sample types. This TCR was sampled from a woman aged 45-65 years with acute or convalescent COVID-19. The chain is assembled from TRBV7-8 and TRBJ1-2; TRBD1 could be the D gene, as 6 bases match. Sequencing used peripheral blood. The nucleotide sequence reads as follows: TGTGCCAGCAGTTTGCCGGGGGGCTACGGCTACACCTTC. Translation gives CASSLPGGYGYTF. The full variable domain, completed from the reference TRBV7-8 and TRBJ1-2 proteins outside the CDR3, reads GAGVSQSPRYKVAKRGQDVALRCDPISGHVSLFWYQQALGQGPEFLTYFQNEAQLDKSGLPSDRFFAERPEGSVSTLKIQRTQQEDSAVYLCASSLPGGYGYTFGSGTRLTVV.